A selection of T cell receptor beta chains follows, all from one sample in a study of T cell responses to AZD1222 COVID-19 vaccine. Clones were read by immunoSEQ multiplex PCR, and TCRdb kept only the in-frame ones, dropping some. In the table there are 90,000 to 140,000 clones, around 89% of which are singletons. This specimen consisted of peripheral blood, obtained on day 0 of AZD1222 vaccination. The receptors were gathered from an adult in good health. Both conserved end residues are part of each CDR3. A D gene is named only where the DNA matches it firmly. A row's size may be missing; if present it is once, few, many or a size class.

j_gene | d_gene | abundance | v_gene | CDR3aa | CDR3nt
TRBJ1-2 | . | . | TRBV28 | CASSPTDNYGYTF | TGTGCCAGCAGCCCGACGGATAACTATGGCTACACCTTC
TRBJ2-1 | TRBD2 | . | TRBV28 | CASSRTGTKGEQFF | TGTGCCAGCAGCCGAACCGGGACTAAGGGTGAGCAGTTCTTC
TRBJ2-1 | TRBD2 | few | TRBV28 | CASSPLSQTSAYNEQFF | TGTGCCAGCAGCCCCTTATCACAGACTAGCGCCTACAATGAGCAGTTCTTC
TRBJ2-1 | . | . | TRBV6-5 | CASSYSRVGTYNEQFF | TGTGCCAGCAGTTACTCGCGGGTCGGCACCTACAATGAGCAGTTCTTC
TRBJ1-1 | . | . | TRBV10-3 | CAISESIGSLNTEAFF | TGTGCCATCAGTGAGTCGATCGGCAGTTTGAACACTGAAGCTTTCTTT
TRBJ2-7 | TRBD2 | . | TRBV7-3 | CASSSSGLAGASYEQYF | TGTGCCAGCAGCTCCTCGGGACTAGCGGGAGCTTCCTACGAGCAGTACTTC
TRBJ1-5 | . | . | TRBV14 | CASSQSTQPQHF | TGTGCCAGCAGCCAAAGTACCCAGCCCCAGCATTTT
TRBJ2-7 | TRBD2 | . | TRBV5-8 | CASSLEGSGLAGPRQYF | TGTGCCAGCAGCTTGGAGGGATCAGGACTAGCGGGACCTCGGCAGTACTTC
TRBJ1-6 | TRBD1 | medium-sized | TRBV3-1/TRBV3-2 | CATGTGEGSPLHF | TGTGCCACCGGAACAGGGGAAGGATCACCCCTCCACTTT
TRBJ2-3 | . | . | TRBV25-1 | CASSDRGDTDTQYF | TGTGCCAGCAGTGACAGGGGCGACACAGATACGCAGTATTTT
TRBJ2-5 | . | . | TRBV6-5 | CASSSTGPSQETQYF | TGTGCCAGCAGTTCAACAGGACCAAGCCAAGAGACCCAGTACTTC
TRBJ2-2 | TRBD2 | . | TRBV5-1 | CASSSELAGGQDGELFF | TGCGCCAGCAGCTCAGAACTAGCGGGAGGGCAAGACGGGGAGCTGTTTTTT
TRBJ1-5 | TRBD1 | . | TRBV12-3/TRBV12-4 | CASRGTGEQPQHF | TGTGCCAGCAGGGGGACAGGGGAACAGCCCCAGCATTTT
TRBJ2-7 | . | . | TRBV28 | CASRLGAYEQYF | TGTGCCAGCAGGTTGGGAGCCTACGAGCAGTACTTC
TRBJ2-1 | . | . | TRBV12-5 | CASARLATTAYNEQFF | TGTGCTAGTGCCAGGCTAGCGACTACCGCCTACAATGAGCAGTTCTTC
TRBJ1-1 | . | . | TRBV29-1 | CSVERGGGEAFF | TGCAGCGTTGAAAGGGGGGGAGGTGAAGCTTTCTTT
TRBJ1-2 | . | . | TRBV28 | CASSAQVTGYTF | TGTGCCAGCAGTGCACAGGTAACTGGCTACACCTTC
TRBJ1-4 | . | . | TRBV4-2 | CASSQEQTEKLFF | TGTGCCAGCAGCCAAGAACAGACCGAAAAACTGTTTTTT
TRBJ2-7 | TRBD2 | once | TRBV28 | CASRGGRDYEQYF | TGTGCCAGCCGGGGCGGGAGGGACTACGAGCAGTACTTC
TRBJ2-1 | . | . | TRBV4-1 | CASSQPGASSYNEQFF | TGCGCCAGCAGCCAACCAGGGGCCTCCTCCTACAATGAGCAGTTCTTC
TRBJ2-1 | TRBD2 | . | TRBV4-1 | CASSQGLAGYNEQFF | TGCGCCAGCAGCCAGGGACTAGCGGGATACAATGAGCAGTTCTTC
TRBJ1-1 | TRBD1 | . | TRBV28 | CASSSPGTGGKGTEAFF | TGTGCCAGCAGTTCCCCCGGGACAGGGGGCAAGGGCACTGAAGCTTTCTTT
TRBJ1-3 | . | . | TRBV30 | CAWIGGGGNTIYF | TGTGCCTGGATCGGTGGGGGGGGAAACACCATATATTTT